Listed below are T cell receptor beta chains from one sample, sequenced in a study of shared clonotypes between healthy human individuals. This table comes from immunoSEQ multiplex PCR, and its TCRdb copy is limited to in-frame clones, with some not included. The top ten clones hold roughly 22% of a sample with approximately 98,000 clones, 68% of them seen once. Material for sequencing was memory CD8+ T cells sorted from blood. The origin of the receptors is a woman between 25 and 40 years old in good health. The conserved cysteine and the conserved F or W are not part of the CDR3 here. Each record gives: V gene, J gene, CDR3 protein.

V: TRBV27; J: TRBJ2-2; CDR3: ASSSWEAPNTGELF
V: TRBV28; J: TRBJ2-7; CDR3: ASSPHYSSNHYEQY
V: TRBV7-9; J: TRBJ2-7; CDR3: ASSSSRGATTSGDYEQY
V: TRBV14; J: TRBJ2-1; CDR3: ASSQVMTSGRRNEQF
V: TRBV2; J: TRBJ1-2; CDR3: ASRGPIRRGYT
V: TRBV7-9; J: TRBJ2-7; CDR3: ASSADREYEQY
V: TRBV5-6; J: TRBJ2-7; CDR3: ASSFHLDYEQY
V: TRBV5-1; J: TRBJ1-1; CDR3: ASSLGQVTEAF
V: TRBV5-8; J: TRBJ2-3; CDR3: ASSLARGSGTDTQY
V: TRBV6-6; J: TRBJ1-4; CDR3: ASREGPGEKLF
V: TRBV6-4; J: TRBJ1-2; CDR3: ASSESDSADGYT
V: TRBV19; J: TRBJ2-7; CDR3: ATRDLDSEQY
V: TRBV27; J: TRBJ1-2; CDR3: ASSYGFMGQGNYGYT
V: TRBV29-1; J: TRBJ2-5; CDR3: SVETSGKETQY
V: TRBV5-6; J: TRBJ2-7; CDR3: ASSSWGQGSYEQY
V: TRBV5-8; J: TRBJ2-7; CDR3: ASSSWGQGSYEQY
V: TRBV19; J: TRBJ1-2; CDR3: ATWTWYGYT
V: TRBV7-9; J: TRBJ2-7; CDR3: ASADAGTGNYEQY
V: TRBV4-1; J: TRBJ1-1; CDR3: ASSQDALQGSFIRDTEAF
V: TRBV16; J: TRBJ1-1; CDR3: ASSRVSVTEAF